This is a list of T cell receptor beta chains from one sample in a study of response to subunit inactivated influenza vaccine. Via MiXCR, TCRdb re-called the RT-PCR reads, giving one row per CDR3 protein. Here the sample spans 650,000 to 800,000 distinct CDR3 sequences, around 20% being singletons. The specimen comprised PBMCs from blood, sampled 5 days after vaccination. These receptors were taken from a man over 45 who received an inactivated influenza vaccine. Both conserved end residues are part of each CDR3. Each record gives: V gene, J gene, D gene, clone size, CDR3 protein, CDR3 DNA. A D gene is named only where the DNA matches it firmly. Where a row states a size, it is once, few, many or the class of an expanded clone; other rows omit it.

TRBV6-2/TRBV6-3	TRBJ1-1	TRBD1	-	CASIRTGWNTEAFF	TGTGCCAGCATTCGGACAGGTTGGAACACTGAAGCTTTCTTT
TRBV7-2	TRBJ1-6	TRBD1	-	CASSPYKGQNNSPLHF	TGTGCCAGCAGCCCTTATAAGGGACAGAATAATTCACCCCTCCACTTT
TRBV14	TRBJ1-6	-	few	CASSQDQGMIDSPLHF	TGTGCCAGCAGCCAAGATCAGGGGATGATTGATTCACCCCTCCACTTT
TRBV6-1	TRBJ2-2	-	-	CASISGGPTTGELFF	TGTGCCAGCATCTCAGGGGGGCCGACCACCGGGGAGCTGTTTTTT
TRBV12-3/TRBV12-4	TRBJ2-2	TRBD2	few	CASSRLAYGELFF	TGTGCCAGCAGTCGACTAGCTTACGGGGAGCTGTTTTTT
TRBV20-1	TRBJ2-1	TRBD2	many	CSARDPSGRVEQFF	TGCAGTGCTAGAGATCCTAGCGGGAGGGTCGAGCAGTTCTTC
TRBV12-3/TRBV12-4	TRBJ2-7	TRBD1	few	CASSLPAGGQGNHEQYF	TGTGCCAGCAGTTTGCCCGCAGGGGGACAGGGGAACCACGAGCAGTACTTC
TRBV29-1	TRBJ1-2	-	-	CSVPQGYYGYTF	TGCAGCGTACCACAGGGATACTATGGCTACACCTTC
TRBV10-3	TRBJ2-7	TRBD1	few	CASQDRGSSYEQYF	TGTGCCAGCCAGGACAGGGGAAGCTCCTACGAGCAGTACTTC
TRBV5-1	TRBJ2-7	-	-	CASRPLATAYEQYF	TGCGCCAGCAGGCCCCTAGCGACGGCCTACGAGCAGTACTTC
TRBV29-1	TRBJ1-2	TRBD1	few	CSVPGQGDGYTF	TGCAGCGTACCGGGACAGGGGGATGGCTACACCTTC
TRBV11-2	TRBJ2-3	TRBD2	-	CASSLPRTSGGSVDTQYF	TGTGCCAGCAGCTTACCCCGGACTAGCGGGGGGAGTGTAGATACGCAGTATTTT
TRBV9	TRBJ1-2	-	-	CASSVTGGPYYGYTF	TGTGCCAGCAGCGTGACAGGAGGCCCCTACTATGGCTACACCTTC
TRBV20-1	TRBJ2-2	-	many	CSAPGRERNTGELFF	TGCAGTGCTCCCGGACGGGAAAGGAACACCGGGGAGCTGTTTTTT
TRBV6-2/TRBV6-3	TRBJ2-7	TRBD2	-	CASIGGLARFEQYF	TGTGCCAGCATTGGGGGACTAGCGAGATTCGAGCAGTACTTC
TRBV20-1	TRBJ2-7	TRBD1	-	CSANDIGTGVYEQYF	TGCAGTGCTAACGATATCGGGACAGGAGTCTACGAGCAGTACTTC
TRBV6-5	TRBJ1-5	-	many	CASSFSYGQPQHF	TGTGCCAGCAGTTTTTCCTACGGACAGCCCCAGCATTTT
TRBV7-2	TRBJ2-1	-	few	CASSWGASYNEQFF	TGTGCCAGCAGCTGGGGGGCTTCCTACAATGAGCAGTTCTTC
TRBV7-2	TRBJ2-5	-	-	CASSLRALRRETQYF	TGTGCCAGCAGCTTAAGGGCCTTAAGGAGAGAGACCCAGTACTTC
TRBV7-2	TRBJ2-3	-	-	CASSLVTSSAAQYF	TGTGCCAGCAGCTTAGTAACCTCAAGTGCGGCGCAGTATTTT
TRBV6-5	TRBJ2-7	TRBD2	many	CASSYSSWLREANYEQYF	TGTGCCAGCAGTTACTCGAGCTGGTTGCGGGAGGCCAACTACGAGCAGTACTTC
TRBV20-1	TRBJ2-1	-	few	CSATTGQLGYEQFF	TGCAGTGCTACCACCGGACAGCTTGGTTATGAGCAGTTCTTC
TRBV5-1	TRBJ2-3	-	few	CASTGTNKPPDTQYF	TGCGCCAGCACTGGAACTAACAAGCCCCCAGATACGCAGTATTTT
TRBV10-3	TRBJ2-7	-	-	CAIREEDTKQYF	TGTGCCATCAGGGAAGAAGATACGAAGCAGTACTTC
TRBV5-1	TRBJ2-1	-	few	CASSATLDPNEQFF	TGCGCCAGCAGCGCTACCCTGGACCCCAATGAGCAGTTCTTC
TRBV24-1	TRBJ2-2	-	-	CATGGTNTGELFF	TGTGCCACCGGGGGGACGAACACCGGGGAGCTGTTTTTT
TRBV5-1	TRBJ2-7	-	-	CASSLLSGNGEQYF	TGCGCCAGCAGCTTGCTTAGCGGAAACGGCGAGCAGTACTTC
TRBV3-1	TRBJ1-2	TRBD1	many	CASSPTGNYGYTF	TGTGCCAGCAGCCCGACAGGGAACTATGGCTACACCTTC
TRBV10-1	TRBJ1-2	-	many	CASSSHYGYTF	TGCGCCAGCAGTTCCCATTATGGCTACACCTTC
TRBV10-2	TRBJ2-7	TRBD1	-	CASNAGQGSEQYF	TGCGCCAGCAACGCGGGACAGGGGTCCGAGCAGTACTTC
TRBV12-3/TRBV12-4	TRBJ2-7	-	many	CASSVQGSYEQYF	TGTGCCAGCAGCGTACAGGGCTCCTACGAGCAGTACTTC
TRBV6-1	TRBJ1-6	-	few	CASSGDRRRSPLHF	TGTGCCAGCAGTGGCGACAGGAGAAGGTCACCCCTCCACTTT
TRBV6-2/TRBV6-3	TRBJ1-5	TRBD1	-	CASSFRDRDQPQHF	TGTGCCAGCAGTTTCCGGGACAGAGATCAGCCCCAGCATTTT
TRBV12-3/TRBV12-4	TRBJ2-7	TRBD1	-	CASRSTTGVGHYEQYF	TGTGCCAGCAGATCCACTACAGGGGTTGGCCACTACGAGCAGTACTTC